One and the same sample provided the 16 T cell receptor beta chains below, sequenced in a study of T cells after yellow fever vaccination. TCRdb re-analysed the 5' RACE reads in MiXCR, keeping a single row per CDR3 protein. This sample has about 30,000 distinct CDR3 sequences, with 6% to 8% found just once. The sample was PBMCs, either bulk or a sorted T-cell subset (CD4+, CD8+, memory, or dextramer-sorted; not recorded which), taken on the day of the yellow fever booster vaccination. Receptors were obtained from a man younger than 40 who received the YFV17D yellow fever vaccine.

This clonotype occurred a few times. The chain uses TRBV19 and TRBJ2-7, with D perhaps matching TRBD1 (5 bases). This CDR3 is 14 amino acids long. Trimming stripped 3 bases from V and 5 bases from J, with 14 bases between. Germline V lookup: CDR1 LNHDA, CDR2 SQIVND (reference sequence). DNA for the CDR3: TGTGCCAGTAGTATTTCAGGGCAAAGGAACGAGCAGTACTTC. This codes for CASSISGQRNEQYF.

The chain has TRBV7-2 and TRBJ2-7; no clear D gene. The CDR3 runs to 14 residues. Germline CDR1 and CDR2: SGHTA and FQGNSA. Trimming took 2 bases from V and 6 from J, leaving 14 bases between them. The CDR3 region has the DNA TGTGCCAGCAGCTTACGTGGGTGGGCAGGCGAGCAGTACTTC. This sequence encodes CASSLRGWAGEQYF.

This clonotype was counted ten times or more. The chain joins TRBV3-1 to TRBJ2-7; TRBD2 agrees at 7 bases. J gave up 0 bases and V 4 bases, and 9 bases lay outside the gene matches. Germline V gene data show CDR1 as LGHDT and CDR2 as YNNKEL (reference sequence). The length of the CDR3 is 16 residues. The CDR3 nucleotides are TGTGCCAGCAGCCGGGGGGGAGCGTCCGGCTCCTACGAGCAGTACTTC. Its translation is CASSRGGASGSYEQYF.

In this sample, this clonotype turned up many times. The CDR3 loop reads CASSQGVLAGNTGELFF. For the CDR3, the DNA is TGTGCCAGCAGCCAAGGTGTGCTAGCGGGCAACACCGGGGAGCTGTTTTTT. This chain connects TRBV4-2 to TRBJ2-2, with 8 bases matching TRBD2. The CDR3 consists of 17 residues. CDR1 is LGHNA and CDR2 is YNFKEQ in the germline V gene. Trimming took 1 base from V and 2 from J; bases not matched to a gene: 6.

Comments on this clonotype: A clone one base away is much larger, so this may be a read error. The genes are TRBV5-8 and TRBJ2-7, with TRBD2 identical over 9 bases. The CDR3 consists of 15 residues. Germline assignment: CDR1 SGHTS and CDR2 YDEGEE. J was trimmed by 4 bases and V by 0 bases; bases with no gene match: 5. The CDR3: CASSLASSGKYEQYF. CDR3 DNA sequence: TGTGCCAGCAGCTTGGCGTCTAGCGGGAAGTACGAGCAGTACTTC.

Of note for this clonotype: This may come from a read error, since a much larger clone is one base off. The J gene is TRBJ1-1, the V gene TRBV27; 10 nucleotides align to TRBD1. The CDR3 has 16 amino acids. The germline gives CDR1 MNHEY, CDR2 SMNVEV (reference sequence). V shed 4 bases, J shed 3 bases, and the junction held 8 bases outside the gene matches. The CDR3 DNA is TGTGCCAGCAGTTCGGGACAGGGGAACTCGTACACTGAAGCTTTCTTT. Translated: CASSSGQGNSYTEAFF.

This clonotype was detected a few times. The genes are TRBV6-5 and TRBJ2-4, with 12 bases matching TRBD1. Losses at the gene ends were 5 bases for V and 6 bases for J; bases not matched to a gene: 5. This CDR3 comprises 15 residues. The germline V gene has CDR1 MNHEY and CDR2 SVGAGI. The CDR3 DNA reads TGTGCCAGCAGTCCGGGACAGGGGGCGAGAAACATTCAGTACTTC. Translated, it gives CASSPGQGARNIQYF.

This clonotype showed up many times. The CDR3 is CASSIEGRGSYNEQFF. The CDR3 region has the DNA TGTGCCAGTAGTATAGAAGGGAGAGGCTCCTACAATGAGCAGTTCTTC. The chain employs TRBV19 and TRBJ2-1; TRBD2 might be the D (5 bases). Per the germline V gene, CDR1 is LNHDA and CDR2 is SQIVND (reference sequence). This CDR3 has 16 amino acids. V shed 0 bases and J shed 0 bases, with 9 bases lying between them.

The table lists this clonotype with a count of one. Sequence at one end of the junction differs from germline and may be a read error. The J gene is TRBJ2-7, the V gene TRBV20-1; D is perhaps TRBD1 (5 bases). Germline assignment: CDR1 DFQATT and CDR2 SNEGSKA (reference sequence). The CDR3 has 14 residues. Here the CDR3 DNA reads TGCAGTGCTTCGACAGTCCCTCACTCCTACGAGCCGTACTTC. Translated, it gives CSASTVPHSYEPYF.

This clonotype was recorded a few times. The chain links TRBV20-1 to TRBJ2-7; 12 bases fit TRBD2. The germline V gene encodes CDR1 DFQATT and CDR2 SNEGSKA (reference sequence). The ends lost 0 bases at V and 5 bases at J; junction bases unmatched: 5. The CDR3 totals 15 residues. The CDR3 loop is CSARDRLAGVNEQYF. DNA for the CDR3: TGCAGTGCTAGAGACCGACTAGCGGGAGTAAACGAGCAGTACTTC.

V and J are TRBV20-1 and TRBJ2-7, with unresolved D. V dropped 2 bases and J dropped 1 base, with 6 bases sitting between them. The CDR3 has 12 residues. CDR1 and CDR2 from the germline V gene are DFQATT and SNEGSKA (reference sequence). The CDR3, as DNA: TGCAGTGCTAGATTTGTTTCCTACGAGCAGTACTTC. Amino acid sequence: CSARFVSYEQYF.

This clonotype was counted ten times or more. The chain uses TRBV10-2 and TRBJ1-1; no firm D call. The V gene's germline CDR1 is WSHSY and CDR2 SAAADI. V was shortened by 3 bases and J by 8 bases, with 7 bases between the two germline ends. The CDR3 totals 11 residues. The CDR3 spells CASSDAMEAFF. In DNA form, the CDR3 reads TGCGCCAGCAGTGATGCTATGGAAGCTTTCTTT.

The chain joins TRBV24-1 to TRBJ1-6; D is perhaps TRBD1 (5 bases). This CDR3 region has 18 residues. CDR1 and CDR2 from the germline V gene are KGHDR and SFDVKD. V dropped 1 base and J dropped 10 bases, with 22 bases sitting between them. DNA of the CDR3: TGTGCCACCAGTGATTTTCTATTGCGTTTGCAGGGCTACTCACCCCTCCACTTT. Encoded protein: CATSDFLLRLQGYSPLHF.

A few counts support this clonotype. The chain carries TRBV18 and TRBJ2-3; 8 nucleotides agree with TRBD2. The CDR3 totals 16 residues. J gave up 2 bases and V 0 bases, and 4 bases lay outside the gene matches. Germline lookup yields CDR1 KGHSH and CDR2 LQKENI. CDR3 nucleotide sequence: TGTGCCAGCTCACCACCTCCGGGAGGGATCACAGATACGCAGTATTTT. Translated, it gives CASSPPPGGITDTQYF.

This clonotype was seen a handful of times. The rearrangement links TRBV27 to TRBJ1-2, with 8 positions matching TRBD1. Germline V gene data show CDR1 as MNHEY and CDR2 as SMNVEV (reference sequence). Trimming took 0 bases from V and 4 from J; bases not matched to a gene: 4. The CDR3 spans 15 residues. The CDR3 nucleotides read TGTGCCAGCAGTTTATCCAGGGGGCGCGCCTATGGCTACACCTTC. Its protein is CASSLSRGRAYGYTF.

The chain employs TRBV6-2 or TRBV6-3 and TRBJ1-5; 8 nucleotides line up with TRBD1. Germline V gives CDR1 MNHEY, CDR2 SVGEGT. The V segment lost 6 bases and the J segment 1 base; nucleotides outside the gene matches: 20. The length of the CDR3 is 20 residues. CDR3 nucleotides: TGTGCCAGCAGCTCACGCCGGACAGGGAAGTTGGGAAGAAGCAATCAGCCCCAGCATTTT. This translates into CASSSRRTGKLGRSNQPQHF.